This passage covers 11 T cell receptor beta chains from one sample sequenced in a study of T cells in Graves' hyperthyroidism and ophthalmopathy. Using RNA transcripts as the source, TCR beta CDR3 regions were amplified. When the TCR CDR3 underwent first-round RT-PCR, the HTBI primer set was used. TCRdb processed the multiplex PCR reads anew with MiXCR; each CDR3 protein has one entry. The profile shows 350,000 or so distinct CDR3 sequences, 15% to 20% of them singletons. The source material was blood. These receptors were taken from a young woman with Graves' hyperthyroidism that later progressed to Graves' ophthalmopathy.

With regard to this clonotype: This clone may be a read error of a much larger clone one base away. The genes are TRBV11-2 and TRBJ2-5; tentatively, D is TRBD1 or TRBD2 (5 bases each). The CDR3 length is 14 residues. CDR1 is SGHAT and CDR2 is FQNNGV in the germline V gene. CDR3 nucleotide sequence: TGCGCCAGAAGCTCGCGAGGGGATTTGGAGACCCAGTACTTC. Its protein is CARSSRGDLETQYF.

This clonotype occurred once. The chain links TRBV7-9 to TRBJ1-2; possible D gene TRBD1, 5 bases. The CDR3 is 14 residues long. Germline values: CDR1 SEHNR, CDR2 FQNEAQ (reference sequence). The V end was cut by 3 bases, the J end by 0 bases, with 8 bases between. CDR3 amino acids: CASSLKGTNYGYTF. In nucleotides, the CDR3 is TGTGCCAGCAGCTTGAAGGGGACTAACTATGGCTACACCTTC.

The chain employs TRBV5-6 and TRBJ2-3; D gene unclear. The V and J ends lost 0 bases and 3 bases respectively, with 14 bases between them. In germline, CDR1 is SGHDT, CDR2 YYEEEE. This CDR3 has 16 amino acids. The CDR3 nucleotides read TGTGCCAGCAGCTTGGTTGGCAAGGGTGGGACAGATACGCAGTATTTT. It specifies CASSLVGKGGTDTQYF.

There are many counts of this clonotype. CDR3 region: CASSIPLGVQPQHF. The CDR3 DNA sequence: TGTGCCAGTAGTATCCCCCTGGGTGTTCAGCCCCAGCATTTT. The V call is TRBV19, the J call TRBJ1-5; D remains unclear. V gave up 3 bases and J gave up 6 bases, with 12 bases separating them. Per germline, CDR1 LNHDA and CDR2 SQIVND (reference sequence). The CDR3 is made up of 14 amino acids.

V usage is TRBV12-3 or TRBV12-4 and J usage is TRBJ2-2, with TRBD1 matching 10 bases. This CDR3 has 17 residues. V trimming: 6 bases; J trimming: 4 bases; junction bases outside the gene matches: 11. This chain's CDR3 is CASSSWGRDRGTGELFF. The CDR3 DNA sequence: TGTGCCAGCAGCTCCTGGGGCCGGGACAGGGGCACCGGGGAGCTGTTTTTT.

Notes on this clonotype: The germline gene is not matched at one end of the junction; a read error may be the cause. This chain connects TRBV6-1 to TRBJ1-1; D not certain. Looked up from germline, CDR1 is MNHNS and CDR2 is SASEGT. The CDR3 runs to 13 residues. The CDR3, as DNA: TGTGCCACCCGGTTCCAGTCGAACACTGAAGCTCTCTTT. Protein sequence: CATRFQSNTEALF.

Ten or more counts support this clonotype. The chain combines TRBV20-1 with TRBJ1-2, with 11 nucleotides matching TRBD1. The CDR3 runs 15 residues. The germline V gene encodes CDR1 DFQATT and CDR2 SNEGSKA (reference sequence). V lost 5 bases, J lost 3 bases, and 8 bases stayed unmatched. CDR3 coding DNA: TGCAGTGCTCAAAAAGGGACAGGGGGAGACTATGGCTACACCTTC. Protein product: CSAQKGTGGDYGYTF.

This clonotype was found many times. The chain carries TRBV2 and TRBJ2-3; 9 nucleotides match TRBD2. Germline CDR1 SNHLY, CDR2 FYNNEI. The CDR3 sequence is 16 residues long. J lost 5 bases, V lost 7 bases, and 13 bases had no gene match. CDR3 in amino acids: CASTPFAGGPGDTQYF. CDR3 bases: TGTGCCAGCACACCCTTTGCGGGGGGGCCGGGAGATACGCAGTATTTT.

CDR3 protein: CASEGTSGSYEQYF. The DNA for the CDR3 is TGTGCCAGCGAAGGGACTAGCGGGTCCTACGAGCAGTACTTC. The rearrangement uses TRBV28 and TRBJ2-7; 12 bases align to TRBD2. This CDR3 has 14 residues. In germline, CDR1 is MDHEN, CDR2 SYDVKM. The V segment lost 8 bases and the J segment 1 base; nucleotides outside the gene matches: 3.

In its sample, this clonotype was seen a few times. The chain couples TRBV12-3 or TRBV12-4 to TRBJ1-5; no clear D. The CDR3 loop spans 15 amino acids. Between the trimmed V and J ends, which lost 2 bases and 3 bases, there was a span of 11 bases. The CDR3 DNA reads TGTGCCAGCAGTTTACGCGCCGGATACAATCAGCCCCAGCATTTT. Amino acids: CASSLRAGYNQPQHF.

This sequence joins TRBV14 and TRBJ1-1, with 11 bases matching TRBD1. The germline V gene has CDR1 SGHDN and CDR2 FVKESK. With 0 bases clipped from V and 11 bases from J, the junction kept 8 bases outside the gene matches. The CDR3 has 15 residues. The CDR3 sequence: CASSQEDRGLRGAFF. The CDR3 DNA follows: TGTGCCAGCAGCCAAGAGGACAGGGGGCTTCGTGGGGCTTTCTTT.